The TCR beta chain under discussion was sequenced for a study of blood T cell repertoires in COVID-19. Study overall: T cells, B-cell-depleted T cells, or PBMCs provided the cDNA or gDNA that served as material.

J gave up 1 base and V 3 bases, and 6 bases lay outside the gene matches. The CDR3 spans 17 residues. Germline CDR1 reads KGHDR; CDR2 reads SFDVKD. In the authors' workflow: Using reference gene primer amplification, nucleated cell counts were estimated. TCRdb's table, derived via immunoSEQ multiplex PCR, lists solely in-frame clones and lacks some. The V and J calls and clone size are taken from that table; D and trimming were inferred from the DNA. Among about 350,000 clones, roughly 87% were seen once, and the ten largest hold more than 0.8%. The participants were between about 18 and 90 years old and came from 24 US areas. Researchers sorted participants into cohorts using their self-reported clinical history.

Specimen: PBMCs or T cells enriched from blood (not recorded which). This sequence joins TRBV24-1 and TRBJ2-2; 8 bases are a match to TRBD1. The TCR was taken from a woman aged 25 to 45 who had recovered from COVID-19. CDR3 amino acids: CATSDPPGTGNTGELFF. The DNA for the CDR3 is TGTGCCACCAGTGATCCCCCCGGGACAGGGAACACCGGGGAGCTGTTTTTT.